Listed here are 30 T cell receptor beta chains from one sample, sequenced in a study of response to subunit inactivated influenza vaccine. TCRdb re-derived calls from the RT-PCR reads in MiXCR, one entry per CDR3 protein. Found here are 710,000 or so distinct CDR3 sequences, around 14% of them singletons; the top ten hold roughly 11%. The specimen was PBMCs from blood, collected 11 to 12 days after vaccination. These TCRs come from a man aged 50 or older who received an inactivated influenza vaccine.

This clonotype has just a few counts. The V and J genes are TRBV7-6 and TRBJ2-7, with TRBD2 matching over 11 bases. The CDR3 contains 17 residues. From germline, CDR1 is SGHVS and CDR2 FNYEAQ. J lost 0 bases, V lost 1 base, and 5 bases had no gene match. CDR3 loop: CASSLDSSGGSSYEQYF. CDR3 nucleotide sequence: TGTGCCAGCAGCTTAGACTCTAGCGGGGGGAGCTCCTACGAGCAGTACTTC.

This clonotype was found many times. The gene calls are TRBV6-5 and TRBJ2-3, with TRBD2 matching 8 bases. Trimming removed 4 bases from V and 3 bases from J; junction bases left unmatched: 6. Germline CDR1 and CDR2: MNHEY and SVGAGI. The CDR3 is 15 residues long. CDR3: CASSSQAGATDTQYF. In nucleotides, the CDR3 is TGTGCCAGCAGTTCCCAAGCGGGGGCTACAGATACGCAGTATTTT.

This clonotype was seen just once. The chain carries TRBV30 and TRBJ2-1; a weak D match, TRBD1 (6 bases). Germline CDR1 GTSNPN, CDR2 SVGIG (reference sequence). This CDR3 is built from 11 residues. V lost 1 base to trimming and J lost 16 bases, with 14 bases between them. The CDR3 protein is CAWSDTRGEFF. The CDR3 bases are TGTGCCTGGAGTGACACCAGGGGCGAATTCTTC.

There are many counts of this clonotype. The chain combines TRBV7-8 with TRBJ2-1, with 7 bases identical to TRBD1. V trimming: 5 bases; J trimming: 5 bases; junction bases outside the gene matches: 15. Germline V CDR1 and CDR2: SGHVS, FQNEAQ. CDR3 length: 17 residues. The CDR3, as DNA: TGTGCCAGCAGCATACGGGTCGGTCAGGGGGTAGACAATGAGCAGTTCTTC. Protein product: CASSIRVGQGVDNEQFF.

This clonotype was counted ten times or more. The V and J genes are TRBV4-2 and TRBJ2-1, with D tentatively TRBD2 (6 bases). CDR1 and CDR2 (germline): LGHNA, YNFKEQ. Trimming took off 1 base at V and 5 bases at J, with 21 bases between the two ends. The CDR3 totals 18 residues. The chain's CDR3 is CASSQGIWSTRTNNEQFF. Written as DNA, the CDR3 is TGTGCCAGCAGCCAAGGAATTTGGTCGACTAGGACAAACAATGAGCAGTTCTTC.

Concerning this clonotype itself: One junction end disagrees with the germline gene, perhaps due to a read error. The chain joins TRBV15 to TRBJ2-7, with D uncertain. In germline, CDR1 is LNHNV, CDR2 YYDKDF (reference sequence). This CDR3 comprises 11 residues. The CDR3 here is CATSRESEYDF. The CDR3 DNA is TGTGCCACCAGCAGAGAATCAGAATACGACTTC.

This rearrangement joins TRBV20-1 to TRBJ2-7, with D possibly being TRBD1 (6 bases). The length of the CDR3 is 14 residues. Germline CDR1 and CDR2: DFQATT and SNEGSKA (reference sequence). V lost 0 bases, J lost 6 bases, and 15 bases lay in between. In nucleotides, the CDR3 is TGCAGTGCTAGAGACAGGGGACCAACCCTCGAGCAGTACTTC. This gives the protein CSARDRGPTLEQYF.

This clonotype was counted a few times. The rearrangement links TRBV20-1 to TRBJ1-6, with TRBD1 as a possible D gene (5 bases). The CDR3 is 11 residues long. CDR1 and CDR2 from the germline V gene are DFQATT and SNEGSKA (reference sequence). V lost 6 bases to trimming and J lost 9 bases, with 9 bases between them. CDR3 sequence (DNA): TGCAGTGCAAGACAGAGTTCACCCCTCCACTTT. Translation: CSARQSSPLHF.

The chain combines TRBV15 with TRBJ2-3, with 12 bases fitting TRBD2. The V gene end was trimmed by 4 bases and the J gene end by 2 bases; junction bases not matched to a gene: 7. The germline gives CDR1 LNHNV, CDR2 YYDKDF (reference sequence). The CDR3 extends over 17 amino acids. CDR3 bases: TGTGCCACCAGCAAGGGACTAGCGGGCACAGACACAGATACGCAGTATTTT. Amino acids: CATSKGLAGTDTDTQYF.

CDR3 nucleotide sequence: TGTGCCAGCAGGAACCGGGACAGTAACTCCTACGAGCAGTACTTC. As protein: CASRNRDSNSYEQYF. The genes are TRBV6-1 and TRBJ2-7; 7 positions match TRBD1. Per the germline V gene, CDR1 is MNHNS and CDR2 is SASEGT. With V trimmed by 6 bases and J by 0 bases, 8 bases remained unmatched. The CDR3 spans 15 residues.

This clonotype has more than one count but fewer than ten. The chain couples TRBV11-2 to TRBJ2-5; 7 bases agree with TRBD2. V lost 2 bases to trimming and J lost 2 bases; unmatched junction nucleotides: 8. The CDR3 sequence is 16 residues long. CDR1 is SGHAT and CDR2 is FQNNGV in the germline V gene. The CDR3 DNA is TGTGCCAGCAGCTTAATGCGGGGGAATGGGCAAGAGACCCAGTACTTC. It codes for CASSLMRGNGQETQYF.

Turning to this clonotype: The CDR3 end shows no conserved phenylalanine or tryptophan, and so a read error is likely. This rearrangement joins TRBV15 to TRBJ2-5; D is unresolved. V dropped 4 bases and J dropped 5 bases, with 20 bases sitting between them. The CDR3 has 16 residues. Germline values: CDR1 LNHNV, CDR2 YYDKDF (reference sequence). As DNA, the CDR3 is TGTGCCACCAGCACCGCCTCGACTGCAACGTGGGAGACCCAGTACATC. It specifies CATSTASTATWETQYI.

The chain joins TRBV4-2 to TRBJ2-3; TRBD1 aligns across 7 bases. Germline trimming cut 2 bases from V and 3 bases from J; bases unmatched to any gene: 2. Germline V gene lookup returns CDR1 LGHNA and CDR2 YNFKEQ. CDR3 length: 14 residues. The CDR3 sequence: CASSQNRGTDTQYF. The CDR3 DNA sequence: TGTGCCAGCAGCCAAAACAGGGGTACAGATACGCAGTATTTT.

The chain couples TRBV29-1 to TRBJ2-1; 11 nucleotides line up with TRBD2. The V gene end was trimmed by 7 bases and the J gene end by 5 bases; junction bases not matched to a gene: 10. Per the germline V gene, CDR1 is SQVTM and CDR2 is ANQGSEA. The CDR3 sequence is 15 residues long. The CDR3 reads CSAYQLAGVDNEQFF. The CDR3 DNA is TGCAGCGCCTACCAACTAGCGGGAGTTGACAATGAGCAGTTCTTC.

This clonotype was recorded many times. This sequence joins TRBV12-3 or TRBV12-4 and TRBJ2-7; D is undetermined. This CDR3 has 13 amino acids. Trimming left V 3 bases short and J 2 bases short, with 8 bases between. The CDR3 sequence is CASSLGKTYEQYF. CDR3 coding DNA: TGTGCCAGCAGTTTGGGGAAAACCTACGAGCAGTACTTC.

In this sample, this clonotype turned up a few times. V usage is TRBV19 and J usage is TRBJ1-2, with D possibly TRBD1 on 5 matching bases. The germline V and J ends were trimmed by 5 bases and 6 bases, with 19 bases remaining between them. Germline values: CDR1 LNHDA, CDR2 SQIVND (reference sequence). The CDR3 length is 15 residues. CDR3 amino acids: CASSDPGLYPDGYTF. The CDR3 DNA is TGTGCCAGTAGTGATCCGGGACTCTATCCGGATGGCTACACCTTC.

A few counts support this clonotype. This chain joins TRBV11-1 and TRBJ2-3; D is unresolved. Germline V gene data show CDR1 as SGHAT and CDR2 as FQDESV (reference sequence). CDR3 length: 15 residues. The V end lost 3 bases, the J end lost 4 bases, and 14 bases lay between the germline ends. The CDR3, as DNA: TGTGCCAGCAGCTTTTCCCAAACCGGGCCAGATACGCAGTATTTT. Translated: CASSFSQTGPDTQYF. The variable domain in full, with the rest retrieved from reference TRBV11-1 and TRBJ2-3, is EAEVAQSPRYKITEKSQAVAFWCDPISGHATLYWYRQILGQGPELLVQFQDESVVDDSQLPKDRFSAERLKGVDSTLKIQPAELGDSAMYLCASSFSQTGPDTQYFGPGTRLTVL.

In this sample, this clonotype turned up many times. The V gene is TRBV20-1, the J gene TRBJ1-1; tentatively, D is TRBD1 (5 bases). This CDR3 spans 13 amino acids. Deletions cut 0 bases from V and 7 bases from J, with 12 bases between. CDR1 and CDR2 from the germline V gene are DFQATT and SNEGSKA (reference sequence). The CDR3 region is CSARDSRVGEAFF. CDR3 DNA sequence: TGCAGTGCTAGAGATAGCAGGGTCGGTGAAGCTTTCTTT.

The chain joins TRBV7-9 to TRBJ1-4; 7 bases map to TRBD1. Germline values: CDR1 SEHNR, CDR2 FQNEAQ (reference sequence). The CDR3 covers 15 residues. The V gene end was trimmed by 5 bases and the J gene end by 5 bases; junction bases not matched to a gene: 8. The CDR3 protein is CASSTNRGGNEKLFF. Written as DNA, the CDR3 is TGTGCCAGCAGCACAAACAGGGGAGGGAATGAAAAACTGTTTTTT.

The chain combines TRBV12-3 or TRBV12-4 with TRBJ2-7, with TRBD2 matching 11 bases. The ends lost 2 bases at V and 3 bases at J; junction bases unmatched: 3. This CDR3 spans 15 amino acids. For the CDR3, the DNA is TGTGCCAGCAGTTTAAAACTAGCGGGGGTCTACGAGCAGTACTTC. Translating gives CASSLKLAGVYEQYF.

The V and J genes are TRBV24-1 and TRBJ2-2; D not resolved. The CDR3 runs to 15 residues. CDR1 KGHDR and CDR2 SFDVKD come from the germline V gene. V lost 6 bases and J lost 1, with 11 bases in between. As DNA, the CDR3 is TGTGCCACCAGTTCGTGGCGTTTGAACACCGGGGAGCTGTTTTTT. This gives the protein CATSSWRLNTGELFF.

DNA for the CDR3: TGCAGTGCTCCCCTTACTCGAGGCGGGAGGGGTGATGAGCAGTTCTTC. It codes for CSAPLTRGGRGDEQFF. This rearrangement joins TRBV20-1 to TRBJ2-1; TRBD2 agrees at 9 bases. Germline trimming cut 5 bases from V and 8 bases from J; bases unmatched to any gene: 16. This CDR3 has 16 residues. CDR1 DFQATT and CDR2 SNEGSKA come from the germline V gene (reference sequence).

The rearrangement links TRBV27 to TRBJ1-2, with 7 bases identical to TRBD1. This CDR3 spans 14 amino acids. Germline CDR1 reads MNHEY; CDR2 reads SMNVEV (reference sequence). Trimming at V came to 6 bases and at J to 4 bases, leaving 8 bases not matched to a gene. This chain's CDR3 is CASSPGQISYGYTF. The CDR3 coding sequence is TGTGCCAGCAGCCCGGGACAGATATCCTATGGCTACACCTTC.

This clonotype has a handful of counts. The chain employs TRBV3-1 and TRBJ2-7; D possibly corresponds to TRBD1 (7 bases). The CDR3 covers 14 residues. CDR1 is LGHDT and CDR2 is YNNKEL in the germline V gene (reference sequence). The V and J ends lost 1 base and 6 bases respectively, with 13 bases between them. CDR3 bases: TGTGCCAGCAGCCAAGTGGACAGGCGGGGCGAGCAGTACTTC. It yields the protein CASSQVDRRGEQYF.

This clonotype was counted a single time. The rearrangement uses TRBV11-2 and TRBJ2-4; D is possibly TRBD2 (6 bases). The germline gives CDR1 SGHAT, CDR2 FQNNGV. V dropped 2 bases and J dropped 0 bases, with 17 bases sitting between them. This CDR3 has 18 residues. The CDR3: CASSLFGGMGLAKNIQYF. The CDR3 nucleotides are TGTGCCAGCAGCTTATTCGGGGGTATGGGACTAGCCAAAAACATTCAGTACTTC.

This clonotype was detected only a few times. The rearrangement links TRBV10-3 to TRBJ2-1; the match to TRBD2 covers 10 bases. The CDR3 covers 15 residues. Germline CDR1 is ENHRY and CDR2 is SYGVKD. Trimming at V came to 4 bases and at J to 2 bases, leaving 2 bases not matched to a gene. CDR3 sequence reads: CAISALAGAYNEQFF. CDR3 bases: TGTGCCATCAGTGCTCTAGCGGGAGCCTACAATGAGCAGTTCTTC.

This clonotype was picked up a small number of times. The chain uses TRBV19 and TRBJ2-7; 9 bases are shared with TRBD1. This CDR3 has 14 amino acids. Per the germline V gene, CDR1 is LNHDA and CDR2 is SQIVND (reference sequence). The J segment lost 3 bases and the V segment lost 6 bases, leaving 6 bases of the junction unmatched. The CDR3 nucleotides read TGTGCCAGTAGCGAACTGGGACAGGGCTACGAGCAGTACTTC. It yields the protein CASSELGQGYEQYF.

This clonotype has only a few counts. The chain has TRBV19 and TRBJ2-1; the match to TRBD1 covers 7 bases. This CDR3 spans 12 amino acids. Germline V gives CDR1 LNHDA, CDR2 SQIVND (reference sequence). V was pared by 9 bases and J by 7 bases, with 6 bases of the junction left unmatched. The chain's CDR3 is CASRQGGNEQFF. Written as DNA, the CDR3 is TGTGCCAGCAGACAGGGCGGAAATGAGCAGTTCTTC.

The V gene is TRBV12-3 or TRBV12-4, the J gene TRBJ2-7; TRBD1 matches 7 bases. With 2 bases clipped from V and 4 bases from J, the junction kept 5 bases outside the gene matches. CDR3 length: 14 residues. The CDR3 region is CASSLMGQPYEQYF. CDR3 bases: TGTGCCAGCAGTTTAATGGGACAGCCATACGAGCAGTACTTC.

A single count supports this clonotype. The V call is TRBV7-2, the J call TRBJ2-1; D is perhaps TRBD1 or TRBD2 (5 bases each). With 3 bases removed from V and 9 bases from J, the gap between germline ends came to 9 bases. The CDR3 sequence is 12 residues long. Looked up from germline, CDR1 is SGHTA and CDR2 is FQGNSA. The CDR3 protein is CASSFGDGEQFF. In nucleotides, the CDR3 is TGTGCCAGCAGCTTTGGGGACGGTGAGCAGTTCTTC.